The rows below give T cell receptor beta chains drawn from one sample of a study of cytomegalovirus exposure and HLA in healthy donors. Clones were sequenced by immunoSEQ multiplex PCR, and TCRdb holds only the in-frame ones, with some missing. The repertoire holds about 150,000 clones, with 70% to 90% as singletons. The source material was PBMCs. These receptor sequences come from a male donor in good health and CMV-seronegative. Both conserved end residues are part of each CDR3. Fields, in order: clone size, V gene, J gene, D gene, CDR3 DNA, CDR3 protein. A D gene is named only where the DNA matches it firmly. A clone size is listed for some rows: how often the clone was seen (once, few, many), or a class if it is expanded.

NA,TRBV7-8,TRBJ2-3,TRBD2,TGTGCCAGCAGCTTAACCAGGGGAAGCGGGAGGGGGGCAGATACGCAGTATTTT,CASSLTRGSGRGADTQYF
NA,TRBV5-1,TRBJ2-1,TRBD2,TGCGCCAGCAGCCAAGGGACTAGCGGGAGGGCCAGAGGCGCCTACAATGAGCAGTTCTTC,CASSQGTSGRARGAYNEQFF
NA,TRBV4-1,TRBJ2-7,NA,TGCGCCAGCAGCCAAGTTGGGGCAAGGTCCTACGAGCAGTACTTC,CASSQVGARSYEQYF
NA,TRBV7-8,TRBJ2-1,NA,TGTGCCAGCAGCCCGCACAGGGGTCGGCTAGCGGAGCAGTTCTTC,CASSPHRGRLAEQFF
NA,TRBV14,TRBJ1-1,NA,TGTGCCAGCAGCCAAGGAGCCGCCTCGCTACGGGGAGTCAACACTGAAGCTTTCTTT,CASSQGAASLRGVNTEAFF
NA,TRBV30,TRBJ1-2,TRBD1,TGTGCCTGGAGCAGGGGGCTGAACTATGGCTACACCTTC,CAWSRGLNYGYTF
NA,TRBV6-5,TRBJ1-5,TRBD1,TGTGCCAGCAGTTCGACAGGGTTTCAGCCCCAGCATTTT,CASSSTGFQPQHF
NA,TRBV9,TRBJ2-1,NA,TGTGCCAGCAGCGTAACGGGGAATGAGCAGTTCTTC,CASSVTGNEQFF
NA,TRBV25-1,TRBJ2-5,NA,TGTGCCAGCAGTGAGAGGGGGGGCCAAGAGACCCAGTACTTC,CASSERGGQETQYF
NA,TRBV29-1,TRBJ2-7,NA,TGCAGCGTTATAGGGGGGGTCTACGAGCAGTACTTC,CSVIGGVYEQYF
NA,TRBV28,TRBJ2-3,TRBD2,TGTGCCAGCAGTTCCTTAGCGGGACTCACAGATACGCAGTATTTT,CASSSLAGLTDTQYF
NA,TRBV28,TRBJ1-1,NA,TGTGCCAGCAGTTTTAGAAGTGCGAGCACTGAAGCTTTCTTT,CASSFRSASTEAFF
NA,TRBV5-8,TRBJ2-6,TRBD1,TGTGCCAGCAGCTCCGGACAGGGGGCGAGGGGGGCCAACGTCCTGACTTTC,CASSSGQGARGANVLTF
NA,TRBV5-4,TRBJ1-3,TRBD1,TGTTCCAGCAGCCCCCCGACAGGGAAGGAGTATTTT,CSSSPPTGKEYF
NA,TRBV15,TRBJ2-7,TRBD1,TGTGCCACCAGCAGTGGACAGGGGCGGCACTTC,CATSSGQGRHF
NA,TRBV28,TRBJ1-2,NA,TGTGCCAGCAGTTTATGGGGAGATCCTAACTATGGCTACACCTTC,CASSLWGDPNYGYTF
NA,TRBV7-9,TRBJ1-1,TRBD1,TGTGCCAGCAACTTACGACAGGGGGTTCTCCGAACTGAAGCTTTCTTT,CASNLRQGVLRTEAFF
NA,TRBV28,TRBJ2-5,TRBD2,TGTGCCAGCAGGCTAGCGGGGGGCATAGGGGAGACCCAGTACTTC,CASRLAGGIGETQYF
NA,TRBV10-2,TRBJ1-3,NA,TGCGCCAGCAGTGAGCAGGGTATAGGAAACACCATATATTTT,CASSEQGIGNTIYF
NA,TRBV7-6,TRBJ2-5,TRBD2,TGTGCCAGCAGCTTAGGAGGTGGACTAGCGGAAACAGGGACCCAGTACTTC,CASSLGGGLAETGTQYF
once,TRBV6-5,TRBJ2-7,TRBD2,TGTGCCAGCAGTTACTCCCTCTCGGGGGGGCGGCACGAGCAGTACTTC,CASSYSLSGGRHEQYF
NA,TRBV28,TRBJ2-3,TRBD2,TGTGCCAGCAGCCTTGCCGGGACTAAAACAGATACGCAGTATTTT,CASSLAGTKTDTQYF
NA,TRBV9,TRBJ2-3,TRBD2,TGTGCCAGCAGCGTAGGGACTAGCGGGGGGGAAACGCAGTATTTT,CASSVGTSGGETQYF
NA,TRBV5-1,TRBJ1-2,NA,TGCGCCAGCAGCTTGCCGGGAACGGATGGCTACACCTTC,CASSLPGTDGYTF
NA,TRBV5-1,TRBJ2-3,TRBD2,TGCGCCAGCAGCTTCATAGCGGGGGGGGCCGGGGTCCCAGATACGCAGTATTTT,CASSFIAGGAGVPDTQYF
few,TRBV6-5,TRBJ1-1,TRBD1,TGTGCCAGCAGTCAACAAGGGACAGGGGGCTCTGAAGCTTTCTTT,CASSQQGTGGSEAFF
NA,TRBV5-1,TRBJ1-2,TRBD1,TGCGCCAGCAGCTATCGACAGGGTTGGGCCTATGGCTACACCTTC,CASSYRQGWAYGYTF
NA,TRBV13,TRBJ2-1,TRBD2,TGTGCCAGCAGCTCCAGGACTAGCGGGAGAAGCTCCTACAATGAGCAGTTCTTC,CASSSRTSGRSSYNEQFF
NA,TRBV5-1,TRBJ2-3,TRBD1,TGCGCCAGCAGCTACCAGGGGGCCACAGATACGCAGTATTTT,CASSYQGATDTQYF
few,TRBV5-1,TRBJ1-1,NA,TGCGCCAGCAGCTTGTGGGGGCCTGTAGGGGACACTGAAGCTTTCTTT,CASSLWGPVGDTEAFF
NA,TRBV5-1,TRBJ2-7,NA,TGCGCCAGCAGCTTCGCCCCTAGGGGGTTAGGTACCTACGAGCAGTACTTC,CASSFAPRGLGTYEQYF
NA,TRBV19,TRBJ1-5,NA,TGTGCCAGTAGCACCCGGGCCCTCGGGGGCAATCAGCCCCAGCATTTT,CASSTRALGGNQPQHF
NA,TRBV30,TRBJ2-2,TRBD1,TGTGCCTGGAGTGTGGACAGGGAGGCCGGGGAGCTGTTTTTT,CAWSVDREAGELFF
NA,TRBV28,TRBJ2-1,TRBD2,TGTGCCAGCAGTTTCATCAGCGGGAGTAAGGGCAATGAGCAGTTCTTC,CASSFISGSKGNEQFF
few,TRBV28,TRBJ1-2,NA,TGTGCCAGCAGTTTATCAGGGTTCGGCTACACCTTC,CASSLSGFGYTF
once,TRBV7-9,TRBJ1-4,NA,TGTGCCAGCAGCTTAGTTTTAGAGACAGGCCTGGAAAAACTGTTTTTT,CASSLVLETGLEKLFF
NA,TRBV18,TRBJ2-3,NA,TGTGCCAGCTCACCGGGGACACCTACAGATACGCAGTATTTT,CASSPGTPTDTQYF
NA,TRBV6-5,TRBJ1-3,NA,TGTGCCAGCAGTTCACGGGCCGGGGGGCATGGAAACACCATATATTTT,CASSSRAGGHGNTIYF
NA,TRBV5-1,TRBJ2-1,NA,TGTGCCAGCAGCTTGTCCGGTTCCTCCTACAATGAGCAGTTCTTC,CASSLSGSSYNEQFF
NA,TRBV4-3,TRBJ2-7,TRBD2,TGCGCCAGCAGCCAAGAAGTAGCGGGAGGCTACGAGCAGTACTTC,CASSQEVAGGYEQYF
NA,TRBV7-2,TRBJ2-1,TRBD1,TGTGCCAGCAGCCCCCGGGACAGGGCCAATGAGCAGTTCTTC,CASSPRDRANEQFF
NA,TRBV29-1,TRBJ2-1,NA,TGCAGCGTTGGAGGGGGGAGGGATACCTACAATGAGCAGTTCTTC,CSVGGGRDTYNEQFF
NA,TRBV29-1,TRBJ1-1,TRBD1,TGCAGCGTTGAAAGGCGGGACAGGGAGACAGCTTTCTTT,CSVERRDRETAFF
NA,TRBV28,TRBJ2-5,TRBD2,TGTGCCAGCAGTATACTAGCGGGGGGTCTGGAGACCCAGTACTTC,CASSILAGGLETQYF
NA,TRBV7-6,TRBJ2-3,NA,TGTGCCAGCAGCTTAGCGGAGTCAGGCACAGATACGCAGTATTTT,CASSLAESGTDTQYF
NA,TRBV18,TRBJ1-1,NA,TGTGCCAGCTCACCCAGATCGGGTTACGCTGAAGCTTTCTTT,CASSPRSGYAEAFF